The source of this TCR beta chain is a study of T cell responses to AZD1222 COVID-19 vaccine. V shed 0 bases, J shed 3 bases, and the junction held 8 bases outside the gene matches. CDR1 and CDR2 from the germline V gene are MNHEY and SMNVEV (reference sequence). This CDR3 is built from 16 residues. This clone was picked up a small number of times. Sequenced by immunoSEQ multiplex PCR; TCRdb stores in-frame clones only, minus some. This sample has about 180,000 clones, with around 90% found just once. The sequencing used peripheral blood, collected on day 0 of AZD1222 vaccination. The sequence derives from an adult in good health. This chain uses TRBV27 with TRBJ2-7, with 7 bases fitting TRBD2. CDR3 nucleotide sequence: TGTGCCAGCAGTTTATCAGGGCTAGCGGAGAACTACGAGCAGTACTTC. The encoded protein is CASSLSGLAENYEQYF.